The clone carrying this TCR beta chain was observed a handful of times. Its cognate antigen is unknown. This record belongs to a study of T cells after yellow fever vaccination. Overall study results and limits: A small proportion of clonotypes was detected in both the CD4 and CD8 compartments. Researchers cautioned that FACS-sorted repertoires could harbor abundant clonotypes contaminating from the bulk population.

TCRdb called the 5' RACE reads again in MiXCR, with one record for every CDR3 protein. The sample records 60,000 to 95,000 distinct CDR3 sequences, about 7.3% being singletons. The material was CD8+ T cells sorted from PBMCs, obtained approximately 11 days after the first yellow fever vaccination. The sequence derives from a man younger than 35 who received the YFV17D yellow fever vaccine.

This CDR3 is CASSYRVGDEQFF. CDR3 sequence (DNA): TGTGCCAGCAGTTACAGGGTCGGGGATGAGCAGTTCTTC. The genes are TRBV6-5 and TRBJ2-1; D is possibly TRBD2 (5 bases). Trimming left V 2 bases short and J 8 bases short, with 10 bases between. The V gene's germline CDR1 is MNHEY and CDR2 SVGAGI. The CDR3 has 13 residues.